A selection of T cell receptor beta chains follows, all from one sample in a study of cytomegalovirus exposure and HLA in healthy donors. Profiled with immunoSEQ multiplex PCR; TCRdb holds only in-frame clones, not every one. Here the sample spans more than 95,000 clones, about four fifths being singletons. Source material: PBMCs. The source is a man aged 18 to 29 in good health and CMV-seronegative. CDR3s include the opening cysteine and the closing phenylalanine or tryptophan. Fields, in order: V gene, D gene, clone size, J gene, CDR3 protein, CDR3 DNA. D genes are given only for firm matches. Not all rows give a size; the values are once, few, many and, for expanded clones, a class.

V: TRBV11-1; D: TRBD2; size: once; J: TRBJ2-7; CDR3: CASSLELAGGPDRYEQYF; DNA: TGTGCCAGCAGCTTAGAGCTAGCGGGGGGGCCGGACCGCTACGAGCAGTACTTC
V: TRBV4-3; D: -; size: -; J: TRBJ1-2; CDR3: CASSPGTLPHTF; DNA: TGCGCCAGCAGCCCCGGGACTCTGCCCCACACCTTC
V: TRBV7-9; D: TRBD1; size: -; J: TRBJ1-2; CDR3: CASSTGTGPDGYTF; DNA: TGTGCCAGCAGCACCGGGACAGGGCCTGATGGCTACACCTTC
V: TRBV11-2; D: TRBD1; size: -; J: TRBJ2-3; CDR3: CASSWGQGRDTQYF; DNA: TGTGCCAGCAGCTGGGGACAGGGGAGGGATACGCAGTATTTT
V: TRBV4-1; D: -; size: few; J: TRBJ1-6; CDR3: CASSQVGSSYNSPLHF; DNA: TGCGCCAGCAGCCAAGTCGGGAGCTCCTATAATTCACCCCTCCACTTT
V: TRBV9; D: TRBD1; size: -; J: TRBJ1-5; CDR3: CASSEGALGYPQHF; DNA: TGTGCCAGCAGCGAGGGGGCCCTGGGGTATCCCCAGCATTTT
V: TRBV7-2; D: -; size: -; J: TRBJ1-5; CDR3: CASSFGGTNSQPQHF; DNA: TGTGCCAGCAGCTTTGGGGGGACGAATAGTCAGCCCCAGCATTTT
V: TRBV19; D: TRBD1; size: -; J: TRBJ1-2; CDR3: CASSILGQGGYGYTF; DNA: TGTGCCAGTAGCATCCTGGGACAGGGGGGCTATGGCTACACCTTC
V: TRBV29-1; D: -; size: -; J: TRBJ1-2; CDR3: CSVPRDTLYGYTF; DNA: TGCAGCGTTCCCCGGGACACCCTCTATGGCTACACCTTC
V: TRBV7-3; D: -; size: -; J: TRBJ2-1; CDR3: CASSLTSLTNEQFF; DNA: TGTGCCAGCAGCTTAACCTCATTGACAAATGAGCAGTTCTTC
V: TRBV23-1; D: TRBD1; size: -; J: TRBJ1-1; CDR3: CASTQDRGRPTEAFF; DNA: TGCGCCAGCACCCAGGACAGGGGGCGCCCCACTGAAGCTTTCTTT
V: TRBV5-1; D: -; size: once; J: TRBJ1-2; CDR3: CASSLAPGFLYGYTF; DNA: TGCGCCAGCAGCTTGGCCCCAGGGTTTCTCTATGGCTACACCTTC
V: TRBV6-5; D: TRBD1; size: -; J: TRBJ1-3; CDR3: CASSYRTGGSGNTIYF; DNA: TGTGCCAGCAGTTATCGTACAGGGGGCTCTGGAAACACCATATATTTT
V: TRBV28; D: TRBD1; size: -; J: TRBJ2-7; CDR3: CASSHGTGGDEQYF; DNA: TGTGCCAGCAGCCACGGGACAGGGGGCGACGAGCAGTACTTC
V: TRBV6-6; D: -; size: -; J: TRBJ1-1; CDR3: CASSAGSLLHTEAFF; DNA: TGTGCCAGCAGTGCCGGGAGCCTACTCCACACTGAAGCTTTCTTT
V: TRBV9; D: TRBD2; size: -; J: TRBJ2-3; CDR3: CASSAGTIPTDTQYF; DNA: TGCGCCAGCAGCGCCGGGACTATCCCCACAGATACGCAGTATTTT